This TCR beta chain was identified during a study of long-term antiretroviral therapy in people with HIV. Broader study findings: Dominant in the repertoire at all time points were clones expanded before ART. When set beside controls, HIV repertoires had CDR3 length ranges that were narrower.

This clone was seen a handful of times. The antigen is unknown. Sequencing relied on immunoSEQ assay v3.0, run at survey level. Sequencing of each sample targeted about 40,000-50,000 T-cell genomes. TCRdb keeps only in-frame clones here, not all; method: immunoSEQ multiplex PCR. The sample lists approximately 7,000 clones; 70% to 90% were seen once. The V gene lost 3 bases and the J gene lost 3 bases, with 8 bases spanning the gap. This CDR3 is built from 14 residues. Germline-derived CDR1 and CDR2 are SNHLY and FYNNEI. Source: unsorted PBMCs, taken 3.7 years after starting antiretroviral therapy. The origin of this receptor is a woman in her 50s with HIV. The chain recombines TRBV2 with TRBJ1-4; TRBD1 might be the D (5 bases). The chain's CDR3 is CASSDGRANEKLFF. DNA of the CDR3: TGTGCCAGCAGTGATGGCAGGGCTAATGAAAAACTGTTTTTT.